Below, one TCR beta chain is given with its context. Profiling relied on immunoSEQ multiplex PCR, and the TCRdb table lists in-frame clones only, not all of them. The top ten hold around 0.86% of the sample, which has around 10,000 clones, more than 65% seen once. Described time point: 2014-2015 season, pre-vaccination. The sample comes from a study of follicular helper T cells after annual influenza vaccination. Study information: Across the 2013-2014, 2014-2015 and 2015-2016 vaccination seasons, some subjects were resampled.

V dropped 7 bases and J dropped 0 bases, with 10 bases sitting between them. The CDR3 spans 15 residues. The germline CDR1 and CDR2 sequences are MDHEN and SYDVKM. V and J are TRBV28 and TRBJ2-6; tentatively, D is TRBD1 or TRBD2 (6 bases each). The sequencing used CXCR5- memory CD4+ T cells sorted from blood, collected on the day of influenza vaccination. This sequence originates from an adult who received the influenza vaccine. CDR3 sequence: CASKGGSSGANVLTF. The CDR3 DNA reads as TGTGCCAGCAAAGGGGGGAGCTCTGGGGCCAACGTCCTGACTTTC. Full variable domain (outside the CDR3, taken from reference TRBV28 and TRBJ2-6): DVKVTQSSRYLVKRTGEKVFLECVQDMDHENMFWYRQDPGLGLRLIYFSYDVKMKEKGDIPEGYSVSREKKERFSLILESASTNQTSMYLCASKGGSSGANVLTFGAGSRLTVL.